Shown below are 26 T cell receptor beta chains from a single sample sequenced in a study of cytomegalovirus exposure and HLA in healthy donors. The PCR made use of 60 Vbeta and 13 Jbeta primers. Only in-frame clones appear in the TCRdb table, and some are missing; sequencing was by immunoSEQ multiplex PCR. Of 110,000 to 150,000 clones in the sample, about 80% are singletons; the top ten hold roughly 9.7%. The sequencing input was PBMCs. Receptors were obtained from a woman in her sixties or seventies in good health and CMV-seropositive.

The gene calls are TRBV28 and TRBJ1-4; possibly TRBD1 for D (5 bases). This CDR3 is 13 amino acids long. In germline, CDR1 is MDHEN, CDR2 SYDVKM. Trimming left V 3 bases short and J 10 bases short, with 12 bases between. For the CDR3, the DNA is TGTGCCAGCAGTTTGGGGAACGGGGGAAAACTGTTTTTT. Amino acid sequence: CASSLGNGGKLFF. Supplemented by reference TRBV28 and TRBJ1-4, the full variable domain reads DVKVTQSSRYLVKRTGEKVFLECVQDMDHENMFWYRQDPGLGLRLIYFSYDVKMKEKGDIPEGYSVSREKKERFSLILESASTNQTSMYLCASSLGNGGKLFFGSGTQLSVL.

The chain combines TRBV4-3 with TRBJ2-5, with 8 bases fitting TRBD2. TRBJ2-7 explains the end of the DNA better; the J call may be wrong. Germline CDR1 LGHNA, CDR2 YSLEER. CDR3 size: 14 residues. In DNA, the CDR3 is TGCGCCAGCAGCGATAGCGGGAACTCCTACGAGCAGTACTTC. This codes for CASSDSGNSYEQYF.

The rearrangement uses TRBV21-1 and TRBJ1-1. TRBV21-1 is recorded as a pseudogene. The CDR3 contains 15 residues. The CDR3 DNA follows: TGTGCCAGCAGCAACGGTGGCGGGGAGAGCACTGAAGCTTTCTTT. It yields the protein CASSNGGGESTEAFF.

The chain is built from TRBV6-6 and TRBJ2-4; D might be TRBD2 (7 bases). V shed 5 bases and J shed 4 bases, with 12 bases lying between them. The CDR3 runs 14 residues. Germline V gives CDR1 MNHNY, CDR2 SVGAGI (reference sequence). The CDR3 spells CASSQGGAKNIQYF. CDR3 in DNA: TGTGCCAGCAGTCAAGGGGGGGCTAAAAACATTCAGTACTTC.

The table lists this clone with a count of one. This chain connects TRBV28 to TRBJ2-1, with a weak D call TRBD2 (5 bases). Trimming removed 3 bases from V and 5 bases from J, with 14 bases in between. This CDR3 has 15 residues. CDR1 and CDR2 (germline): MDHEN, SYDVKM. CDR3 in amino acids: CASSFPGIAHNEQFF. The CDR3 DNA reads TGTGCCAGCAGTTTCCCCGGGATAGCTCACAATGAGCAGTTCTTC.

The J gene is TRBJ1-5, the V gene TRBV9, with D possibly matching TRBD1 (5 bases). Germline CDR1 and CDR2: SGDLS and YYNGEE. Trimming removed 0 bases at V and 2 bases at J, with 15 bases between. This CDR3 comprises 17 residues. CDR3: CASSVGAGEFGNQPQHF. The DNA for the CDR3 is TGTGCCAGCAGCGTAGGAGCGGGGGAGTTTGGCAATCAGCCCCAGCATTTT. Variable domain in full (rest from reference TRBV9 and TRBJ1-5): DSGVTQTPKHLITATGQRVTLRCSPRSGDLSVYWYQQSLDQGLQFLIQYYNGEERAKGNILERFSAQQFPDLHSELNLSSLELGDSALYFCASSVGAGEFGNQPQHFGDGTRLSIL.

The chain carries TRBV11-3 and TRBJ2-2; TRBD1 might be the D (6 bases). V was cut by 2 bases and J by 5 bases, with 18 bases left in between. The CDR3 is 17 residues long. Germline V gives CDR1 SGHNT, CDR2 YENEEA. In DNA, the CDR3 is TGTGCCAGCAGCTTATCTAGGCAGGGGAATCCAACCGGGGAGCTGTTTTTT. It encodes CASSLSRQGNPTGELFF.

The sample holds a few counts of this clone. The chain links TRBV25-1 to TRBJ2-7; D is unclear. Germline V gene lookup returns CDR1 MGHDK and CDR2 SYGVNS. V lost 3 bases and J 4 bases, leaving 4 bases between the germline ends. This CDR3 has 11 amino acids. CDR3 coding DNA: TGTGCCAGCAGTGACAGGTACGAGCAGTACTTC. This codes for CASSDRYEQYF.

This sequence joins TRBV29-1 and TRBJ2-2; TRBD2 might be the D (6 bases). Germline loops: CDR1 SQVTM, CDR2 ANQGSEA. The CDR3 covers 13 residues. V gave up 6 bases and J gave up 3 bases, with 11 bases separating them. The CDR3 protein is CSVSGLYTGELFF. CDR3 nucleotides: TGCAGCGTGTCGGGACTGTACACCGGGGAGCTGTTTTTT.

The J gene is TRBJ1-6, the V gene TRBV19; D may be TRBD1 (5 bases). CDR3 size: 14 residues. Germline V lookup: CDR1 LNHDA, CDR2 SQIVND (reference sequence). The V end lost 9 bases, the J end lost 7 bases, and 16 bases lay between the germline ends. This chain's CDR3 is CASTPGGLNSPLHF. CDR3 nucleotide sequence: TGTGCCAGCACCCCCGGGGGTTTGAATTCACCCCTCCACTTT.

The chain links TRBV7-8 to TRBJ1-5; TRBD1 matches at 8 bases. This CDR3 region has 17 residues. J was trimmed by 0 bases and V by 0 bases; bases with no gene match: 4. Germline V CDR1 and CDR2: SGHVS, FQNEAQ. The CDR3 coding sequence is TGTGCCAGCAGCTTAGCCCGGACAGGGAATAGCAATCAGCCCCAGCATTTT. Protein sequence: CASSLARTGNSNQPQHF.

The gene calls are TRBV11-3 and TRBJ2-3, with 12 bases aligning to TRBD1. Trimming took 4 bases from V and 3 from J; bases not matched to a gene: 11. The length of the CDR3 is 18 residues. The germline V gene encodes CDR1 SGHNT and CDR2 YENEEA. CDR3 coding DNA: TGTGCCAGCAGCTCCCACGGGACAGGGGGCTTTGAGACAGATACGCAGTATTTT. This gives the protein CASSSHGTGGFETDTQYF.

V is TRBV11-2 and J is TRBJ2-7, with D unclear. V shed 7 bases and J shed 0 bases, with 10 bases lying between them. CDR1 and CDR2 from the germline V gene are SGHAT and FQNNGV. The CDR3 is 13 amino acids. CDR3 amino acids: CASTRLVSYEQYF. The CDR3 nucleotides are TGTGCCAGCACCAGACTGGTCTCCTACGAGCAGTACTTC.

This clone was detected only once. In DNA, the CDR3 is TGTGCCAGCAGTGCCTACCGAACTCGGGACACCGTCTCTGGGGCCAACGTCCTGACTTTC. It is translated as CASSAYRTRDTVSGANVLTF. The chain couples TRBV27 to TRBJ2-6, with D perhaps matching TRBD1 (6 bases). The ends were cut back, 5 bases at V and 0 bases at J, with 23 bases in the middle. The length of the CDR3 is 20 residues. CDR1 is MNHEY and CDR2 is SMNVEV in the germline V gene (reference sequence).

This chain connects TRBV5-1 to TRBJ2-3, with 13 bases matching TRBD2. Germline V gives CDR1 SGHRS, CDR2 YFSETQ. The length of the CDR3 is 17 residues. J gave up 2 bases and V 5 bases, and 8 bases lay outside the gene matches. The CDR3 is CASSRTSGSLITDTQYF. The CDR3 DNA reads TGCGCCAGCAGTCGGACTAGCGGGAGTCTTATCACAGATACGCAGTATTTT.

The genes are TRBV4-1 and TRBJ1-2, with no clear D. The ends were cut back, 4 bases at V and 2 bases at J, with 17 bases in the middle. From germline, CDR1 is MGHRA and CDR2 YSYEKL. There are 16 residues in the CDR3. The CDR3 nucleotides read TGCGCCAGCAGCCCAGTGGTAGGAGGGAACAACTATGGCTACACCTTC. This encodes CASSPVVGGNNYGYTF.

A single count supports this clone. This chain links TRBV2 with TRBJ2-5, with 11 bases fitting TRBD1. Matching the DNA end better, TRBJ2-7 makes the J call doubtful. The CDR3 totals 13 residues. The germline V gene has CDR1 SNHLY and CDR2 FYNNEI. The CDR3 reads CASLGTGGYEQYF. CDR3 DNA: TGTGCCAGCCTAGGGACAGGGGGCTACGAGCAGTACTTC.

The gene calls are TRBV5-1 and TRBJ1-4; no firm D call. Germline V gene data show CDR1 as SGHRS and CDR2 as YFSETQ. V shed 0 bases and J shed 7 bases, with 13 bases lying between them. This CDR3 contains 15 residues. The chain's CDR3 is CASSLVGARAEKLFF. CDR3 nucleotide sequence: TGCGCCAGCAGCTTGGTGGGAGCAAGGGCTGAAAAACTGTTTTTT.

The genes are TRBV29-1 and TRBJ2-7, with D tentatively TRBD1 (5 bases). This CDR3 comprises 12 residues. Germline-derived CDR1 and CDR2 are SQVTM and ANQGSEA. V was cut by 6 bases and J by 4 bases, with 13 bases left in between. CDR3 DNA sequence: TGCAGCGTAAAGGGGCAGGTTTACGAGCAGTACTTC. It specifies CSVKGQVYEQYF.

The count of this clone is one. CDR3 sequence reads: CASSPSAGAINEQFF. The CDR3 bases are TGTGCCAGCAGCCCTTCGGCGGGAGCAATAAATGAGCAGTTCTTC. The rearrangement uses TRBV11-3 and TRBJ2-1; 7 bases are shared with TRBD2. Germline values: CDR1 SGHNT, CDR2 YENEEA. The length of the CDR3 is 15 residues. The junction had 11 bases not matched to a gene; V was cut back by 5 bases and J by 7 bases.

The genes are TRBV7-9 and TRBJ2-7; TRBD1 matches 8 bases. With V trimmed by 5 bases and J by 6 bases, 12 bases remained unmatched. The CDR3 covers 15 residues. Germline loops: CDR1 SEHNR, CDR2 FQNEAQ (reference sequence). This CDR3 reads CASSQGTGGNSEQYF. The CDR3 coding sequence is TGTGCCAGCAGCCAAGGGACAGGTGGGAACTCCGAGCAGTACTTC.

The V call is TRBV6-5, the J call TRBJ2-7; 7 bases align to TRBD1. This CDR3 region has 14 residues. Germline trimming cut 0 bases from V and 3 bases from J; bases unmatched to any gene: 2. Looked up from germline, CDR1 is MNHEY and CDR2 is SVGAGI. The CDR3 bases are TGTGCCAGCAGTTACTCGGGACAGAACTACGAGCAGTACTTC. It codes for CASSYSGQNYEQYF.

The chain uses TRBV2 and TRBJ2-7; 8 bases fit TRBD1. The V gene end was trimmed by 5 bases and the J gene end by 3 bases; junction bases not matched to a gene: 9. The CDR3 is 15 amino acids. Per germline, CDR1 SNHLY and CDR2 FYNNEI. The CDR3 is CASSKGDRSLYEQYF. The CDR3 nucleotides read TGTGCCAGCAGTAAAGGGGACAGGTCTCTCTACGAGCAGTACTTC.

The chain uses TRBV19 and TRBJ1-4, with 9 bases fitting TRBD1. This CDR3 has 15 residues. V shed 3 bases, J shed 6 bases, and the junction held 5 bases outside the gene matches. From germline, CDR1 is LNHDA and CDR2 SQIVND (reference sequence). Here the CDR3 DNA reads TGTGCCAGTAGTATCAACAGGGGGCCGCATGAAAAACTGTTTTTT. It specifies CASSINRGPHEKLFF. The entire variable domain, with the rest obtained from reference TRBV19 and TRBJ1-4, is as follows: DGGITQSPKYLFRKEGQNVTLSCEQNLNHDAMYWYRQDPGQGLRLIYYSQIVNDFQKGDIAEGYSVSREKKESFPLTVTSAQKNPTAFYLCASSINRGPHEKLFFGSGTQLSVL.

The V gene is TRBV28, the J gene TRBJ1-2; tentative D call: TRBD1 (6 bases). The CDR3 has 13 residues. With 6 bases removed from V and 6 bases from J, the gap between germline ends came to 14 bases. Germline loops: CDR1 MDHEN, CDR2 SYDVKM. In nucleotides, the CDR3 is TGTGCCAGCAGAGTACAGGGAGTGAATGGCTACACCTTC. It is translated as CASRVQGVNGYTF.

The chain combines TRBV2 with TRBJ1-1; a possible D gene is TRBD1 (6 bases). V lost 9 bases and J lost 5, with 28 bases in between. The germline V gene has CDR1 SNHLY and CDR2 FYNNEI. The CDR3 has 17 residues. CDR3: CARSTSTVFTRGTEAFF. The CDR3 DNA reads TGTGCCAGGAGCACTTCAACAGTATTCACTAGGGGGACTGAAGCTTTCTTT.